This T cell receptor (beta chain) is from a study of cytomegalovirus exposure and HLA in healthy donors. Across the whole study: The 120 or so validation repertoires and the approximately 630 first-cohort repertoires shared a platform, a later analysis reported. Study findings and constraints: In vitro confirmation showed a few CMV-associated chains to be CMV antigen specific. The study recorded more than 150 TCR beta chains that were cytomegalovirus-associated. Diagnosis of cytomegalovirus status made by the classifier reportedly showed high specificity and sensitivity.

Profiling relied on immunoSEQ multiplex PCR, and the TCRdb table lists in-frame clones only, not all of them. The table records fewer than 250,000 clones, just under 90% of them present only once. Germline V gene lookup returns CDR1 SGHTA and CDR2 FQGNSA. The V and J ends lost 2 bases and 4 bases, in that order; junction bases with no gene match: 8. The CDR3 loop spans 16 amino acids. To note about this clone: Its antigen is as yet unknown.

What was sequenced was PBMCs. V usage is TRBV7-2 and J usage is TRBJ2-1; TRBD2 matches at 7 bases. The sequence was collected from a man younger than 35 in good health and CMV-seronegative. The CDR3 spells CASSLTASGSYNEQFF. The CDR3 region has the DNA TGTGCCAGCAGCTTAACGGCTAGCGGATCATACAATGAGCAGTTCTTC.